The T cell receptor beta chain described here comes from a study of identifying expanded T cells in peripheral blood. Collection occurred without any documented infections or immune events in donors. The method was immunoSEQ multiplex PCR; TCRdb's version includes in-frame clones alone and lacks a portion of them. Here the sample spans approximately 120,000 clones, around four fifths being singletons. Trimming stripped 5 bases from V and 8 bases from J, with 9 bases between. CDR3 length: 11 residues. Per the germline V gene, CDR1 is SEHNR and CDR2 is FQNEAQ (reference sequence). This clone appeared a few times. As yet, its antigen is unknown. The study, taken as a whole, reports: Across healthy donors, higher total template counts meant significantly greater approximately 2-week count variance. About 1.2 clones differed between technical replicates, versus around 15 and 19 over time.

The sequencing sample was made of blood. This TCR derives from a person aged 18 to 70 in good health. The chain combines TRBV7-9 with TRBJ1-2; D uncertain. CDR3 residues: CASSHVQGYTF. CDR3 bases: TGTGCCAGCAGCCACGTACAGGGCTACACCTTC.